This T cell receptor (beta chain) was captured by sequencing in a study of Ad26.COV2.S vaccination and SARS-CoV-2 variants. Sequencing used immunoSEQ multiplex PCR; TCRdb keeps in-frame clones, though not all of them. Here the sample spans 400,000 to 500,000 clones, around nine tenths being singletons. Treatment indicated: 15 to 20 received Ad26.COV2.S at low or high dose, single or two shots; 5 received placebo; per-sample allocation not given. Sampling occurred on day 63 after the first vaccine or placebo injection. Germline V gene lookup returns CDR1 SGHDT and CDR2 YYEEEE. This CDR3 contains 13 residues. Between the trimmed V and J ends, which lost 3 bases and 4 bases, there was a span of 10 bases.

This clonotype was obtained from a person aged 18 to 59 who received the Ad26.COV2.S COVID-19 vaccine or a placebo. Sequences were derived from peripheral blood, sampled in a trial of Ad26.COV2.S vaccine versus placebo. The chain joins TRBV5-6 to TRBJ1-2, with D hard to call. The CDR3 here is CASSSGWRYGYTF. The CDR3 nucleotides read TGTGCCAGCAGCTCCGGGTGGCGCTATGGCTACACCTTC.